Below, 16 T cell receptor beta chains from the same sample are listed, as sequenced in a study of T cell responses to AZD1222 COVID-19 vaccine (dated by TCRdb to about 2021). The library was obtained by the immunoSEQ multiplex PCR assay. TCRdb took this table from immuneACCESS and kept in-frame rearrangements with V and J called. Such tables lack part of the clones; where checked against another copy, unresolved V genes explain under half of the gap, and the rest is unexplained. Present in this sample are under 120,000 clones, around 96% of which were seen just once. The ten largest clones capture roughly 2.2% of the sample. The time point label of this sample denotes: baseline before first vaccination. Sequencing was performed on peripheral blood, taken on day 0 of AZD1222 vaccination. Receptors were obtained from an adult in good health.

The chain links TRBV16 to TRBJ1-6; D may be TRBD1 (5 bases). V was pared by 2 bases and J by 13 bases, with 18 bases between. Germline V gene sequence: CDR1 KGHSY, CDR2 FQNENV. The CDR3 sequence is 15 residues long. The CDR3 bases are TGTGCCAGCAGCCAACTGCCTGACAGTCGGACCCCCCTCCACTTT. Translating it yields CASSQLPDSRTPLHF.

The chain has TRBV10-1 and TRBJ2-1, with TRBD2 identical over 13 bases. The CDR3 is 19 residues long. With V trimmed by 2 bases and J by 5 bases, 12 bases remained unmatched. In germline, CDR1 is WNHNN, CDR2 SYGVQD (reference sequence). The CDR3 loop is CASSEGVGLAGALNNEQFF. CDR3 bases: TGCGCCAGCAGTGAGGGGGTAGGACTAGCGGGAGCGTTAAACAATGAGCAGTTCTTC.

The chain is built from TRBV6-5 and TRBJ2-7; D remains unclear. V lost 0 bases, J lost 8 bases, and 17 bases lay in between. Germline loops: CDR1 MNHEY, CDR2 SVGAGI. CDR3 length: 15 residues. This CDR3 reads CASSYSMSWSGKQYF. The CDR3 DNA follows: TGTGCCAGCAGTTACTCGATGTCATGGTCTGGTAAGCAGTACTTC.

The chain is built from TRBV5-1 and TRBJ1-4, with D hard to call. V was cut by 0 bases and J by 2 bases, with 8 bases left in between. CDR3 length: 15 amino acids. CDR1 SGHRS and CDR2 YFSETQ come from the germline V gene. This chain's CDR3 is CASSLGRPTNEKLFF. CDR3 coding DNA: TGCGCCAGCAGCTTGGGGCGGCCCACTAATGAAAAACTGTTTTTT. The whole variable domain, filled in from reference TRBV5-1 and TRBJ1-4, reads KAGVTQTPRYLIKTRGQQVTLSCSPISGHRSVSWYQQTPGQGLQFLFEYFSETQRNKGNFPGRFSGRQFSNSRSEMNVSTLELGDSALYLCASSLGRPTNEKLFFGSGTQLSVL.

This clone is a singleton in its sample. The chain joins TRBV6-5 to TRBJ2-5, with D hard to call. This CDR3 contains 14 residues. The germline CDR1 and CDR2 sequences are MNHEY and SVGAGI. Trimming shortened V by 5 bases and J by 5 bases, and 15 bases separated the two germline ends. The CDR3 DNA reads TGTGCCAGCAGTCAACTACAGACACTGGAGACCCAGTACTTC. Translating gives CASSQLQTLETQYF.

This chain links TRBV3-1 (or the pseudogene TRBV3-2) with TRBJ2-3; D is possibly TRBD2 (6 bases). Germline assignment: CDR1 LGHDT and CDR2 YNNKEL (reference sequence). Between the trimmed V and J ends, which lost 4 bases and 0 bases, there was a span of 11 bases. The CDR3 is 15 residues long. CDR3 in amino acids: CASSLYSGSTDTQYF. The CDR3 DNA follows: TGTGCCAGCAGCCTCTATAGCGGAAGCACAGATACGCAGTATTTT.

V and J are TRBV5-1 and TRBJ2-1; D unclear. The CDR3 sequence is 12 residues long. Germline V gene sequence: CDR1 SGHRS, CDR2 YFSETQ. The germline V and J ends were trimmed by 4 bases and 8 bases, with 10 bases remaining between them. DNA of the CDR3: TGCGCCAGCAGCACGGGCCGTGATGAGCAGTTCTTC. Residues: CASSTGRDEQFF.

This rearrangement joins TRBV24-1 to TRBJ2-1; TRBD1 aligns across 7 bases. The CDR3 totals 14 residues. The germline V gene has CDR1 KGHDR and CDR2 SFDVKD. With 4 bases clipped from V and 8 bases from J, the junction kept 7 bases outside the gene matches. The CDR3 here is CATSDPEQGDEQFF. CDR3 DNA sequence: TGTGCCACCAGTGACCCTGAGCAGGGGGATGAGCAGTTCTTC.

The chain links TRBV13 to TRBJ1-1; D remains ambiguous. The CDR3 has 16 residues. Trimming left V 0 bases short and J 0 bases short, with 11 bases between. The V gene's germline CDR1 is PRHDT and CDR2 FYEKMQ (reference sequence). CDR3 residues: CASSLGVRILNTEAFF. CDR3 DNA: TGTGCCAGCAGCTTAGGGGTCCGGATCTTGAACACTGAAGCTTTCTTT.

Only one count was recorded for this clone. This rearrangement joins TRBV5-6 to TRBJ1-4; D may be TRBD1 (6 bases). The V gene's germline CDR1 is SGHDT and CDR2 YYEEEE. The CDR3 spans 14 residues. V was pared by 3 bases and J by 6 bases, with 12 bases between. The CDR3 sequence is CASSSLWGHEKLFF. CDR3 in DNA: TGTGCCAGCAGCTCATTGTGGGGGCATGAAAAACTGTTTTTT.

As regards this clone: Other nucleotide sequences from this sample produce the same CDR3. The chain links TRBV19 to TRBJ2-7, with D possibly being TRBD1 or TRBD2 (5 bases each). Germline loops: CDR1 LNHDA, CDR2 SQIVND (reference sequence). The CDR3 runs 11 residues. Trimming pared 5 bases from V and 4 bases from J, leaving 6 bases between. CDR3 sequence reads: CASSEGYEQYF. The CDR3 DNA reads as TGTGCCAGTAGTGAGGGGTACGAGCAGTACTTC.

The V call is TRBV10-3, the J call TRBJ2-5; 9 bases fit TRBD2. CDR1 is ENHRY and CDR2 is SYGVKD in the germline V gene. V was pared by 3 bases and J by 5 bases, with 7 bases of the junction left unmatched. This CDR3 comprises 15 residues. CDR3 in DNA: TGTGCCATCAGTGATCAGCTAGCGGGAATTGAGACCCAGTACTTC. This sequence encodes CAISDQLAGIETQYF.

Here the CDR3 DNA reads TGTGCCAGTAGTATTCACCCCCCACGCGGTCAGCCCCAGCATTTT. This gives the protein CASSIHPPRGQPQHF. The chain is built from TRBV19 and TRBJ1-5; unclear D gene. The germline V and J ends were trimmed by 3 bases and 6 bases, with 15 bases remaining between them. Germline-derived CDR1 and CDR2 are LNHDA and SQIVND (reference sequence). This CDR3 contains 15 residues.

The chain links TRBV2 to TRBJ2-1, with 12 bases matching TRBD2. The CDR3 spans 15 residues. V trimming: 5 bases; J trimming: 9 bases; junction bases outside the gene matches: 8. The germline V gene has CDR1 SNHLY and CDR2 FYNNEI. In DNA form, the CDR3 reads TGTGCCAGCAGTTTGACTAGCGGGAGAGTCAGTGAGCAGTTCTTC. Amino acid sequence: CASSLTSGRVSEQFF.

CDR3 nucleotide sequence: TGCGCCAGCAGCTTGGACAGGGGTATGAACACTGAAGCTTTCTTT. Protein: CASSLDRGMNTEAFF. The V gene is TRBV5-1, the J gene TRBJ1-1; 7 bases fit TRBD1. V trimming: 0 bases; J trimming: 0 bases; junction bases outside the gene matches: 2. The germline V gene encodes CDR1 SGHRS and CDR2 YFSETQ. This CDR3 comprises 15 residues. Full variable domain (outside the CDR3, taken from reference TRBV5-1 and TRBJ1-1): KAGVTQTPRYLIKTRGQQVTLSCSPISGHRSVSWYQQTPGQGLQFLFEYFSETQRNKGNFPGRFSGRQFSNSRSEMNVSTLELGDSALYLCASSLDRGMNTEAFFGQGTRLTVV.

The rearrangement links TRBV29-1 to TRBJ1-3; TRBD1 is a possible D gene (5 bases). The CDR3 is 12 amino acids. CDR1 and CDR2 from the germline V gene are SQVTM and ANQGSEA. The ends were cut back, 5 bases at V and 3 bases at J, with 8 bases in the middle. The CDR3 reads CSVQGVGNTIYF. The CDR3 DNA reads as TGCAGCGTTCAGGGCGTTGGAAACACCATATATTTT.